Listed below are T cell receptor beta chains from one sample, sequenced in a study of tumor-infiltrating lymphocytes in primary liver carcinoma. MiXCR, applied by TCRdb to the multiplex PCR reads, yields one record per CDR3 protein. The data hold approximately 110,000 distinct CDR3 sequences, with 60% to 70% observed a single time. Sequenced material: liver tumor tissue from sampling region 1. These TCRs come from an older woman with primary liver carcinoma and hepatitis B virus infection. CDR3s include the opening cysteine and the closing phenylalanine or tryptophan. Fields, in order: clone size, V gene, D gene, CDR3 length, J gene, CDR3 DNA, CDR3 protein. A D gene is named only where the DNA matches it firmly. Some rows have no size entry. The others give once, few or many, or a class for an expanded clone.

-,TRBV11-3,-,14,TRBJ2-1,TGTGCCAGCAGCCTAGTAACGGGAGTACCAGGGCAGTTCTTC,CASSLVTGVPGQFF
-,TRBV11-2,-,18,TRBJ1-4,TGTGCCAGCAGCGAGGGCCCATCTGGGTGGACAACTAATGAAAAACTGTTTTTT,CASSEGPSGWTTNEKLFF
many,TRBV6-5,-,12,TRBJ2-1,TGTGCCAGCAGCCTTAGAAGGAGTGAGCAGTTCTTC,CASSLRRSEQFF
once,TRBV7-8,TRBD1,12,TRBJ1-2,TGTGCCAGCAGCTTCCGACAGGGGGGCTACATCTTC,CASSFRQGGYIF
-,TRBV6-6,TRBD1,14,TRBJ1-5,TGTGCCAGCAATCGAGGACAGGTATATCAGCCCCAGCACTTT,CASNRGQVYQPQHF
-,TRBV11-3,-,12,TRBJ2-5,TGCGCCAGCAGCTTAGAGGAAGAGACCCAGTACTTC,CASSLEEETQYF
-,TRBV6-5,-,14,TRBJ1-4,TGCGCCAACAGTTGGACAGCAACTAATGAAAAACTGTTTTTT,CANSWTATNEKLFF
-,TRBV6-1,-,14,TRBJ2-1,TGTGCCAGCAGAAGCAGGTCCCCCTACAATGAGCAGTTCTTC,CASRSRSPYNEQFF
-,TRBV18,-,15,TRBJ2-1,TGTGCCAGCTCACCATTGGAGGTAGTGAGGAATGAGCAGTTCTTC,CASSPLEVVRNEQFF
many,TRBV12-3/TRBV12-4,-,11,TRBJ2-1,TGTGCCAGCAGTCTAACTGGGGAGCAGTTCTTC,CASSLTGEQFF
-,TRBV11-2,-,16,TRBJ1-2,TGTGCCAGCAGCTTAGTTCAAGGGTCTAGGGGGTATGTCTACACCTTC,CASSLVQGSRGYVYTF
-,TRBV7-8,-,14,TRBJ2-2,TGTGCCAGTTCCGCTCAGCAGGGGAAACGGGAGCAGTTTTTT,CASSAQQGKREQFF
many,TRBV6-1,TRBD2,14,TRBJ2-2,TGTGCCAGCAGTAGCGGGACGAACACCGGGGAGCTGTTTTTT,CASSSGTNTGELFF
-,TRBV19,-,16,TRBJ2-4,TGTGCCAGTAGTATGGAGGAGCGGATTAGAAAAAACATTCAGTACTTC,CASSMEERIRKNIQYF
many,TRBV12-3/TRBV12-4,TRBD2,16,TRBJ2-1,TGTGCCAGCAGTTCCCCCGGGACTAGCGGCAACAATGAGCAGTTCTTC,CASSSPGTSGNNEQFF
-,TRBV11-2,-,15,TRBJ2-1,TGTGCCAGCAGCTTGCCGGGATTAGGAGACAATGAACAGTTCTTC,CASSLPGLGDNEQFF
many,TRBV10-3,-,14,TRBJ1-1,TGTGCCATCAAGGCGAGGTCGCAGGACACTGAAGCTTTCTTT,CAIKARSQDTEAFF
few,TRBV28,-,14,TRBJ2-7,TGTGCCAGCAGTACGGGACGGCGCTCCTACGAGCAGTACTTC,CASSTGRRSYEQYF
-,TRBV12-3/TRBV12-4,-,14,TRBJ1-3,TGTGCCAGTAGTTTCCGACAATGCGGAAACACCATATATTTT,CASSFRQCGNTIYF
many,TRBV7-8,-,14,TRBJ1-1,TGTGCCAGCAGCTTCTCCCGGGGCGTCACTGAAGCTTTCTTT,CASSFSRGVTEAFF
once,TRBV5-1,TRBD2,18,TRBJ2-2,TGCGCCAGCAGCCAAAGACCAGCGGGAGGGCCGAACACCGGGGAGCTGTTTTTT,CASSQRPAGGPNTGELFF
-,TRBV28,-,14,TRBJ2-3,TGTGCCAGCTCGGGAACGAGAACGGGGGATATGCACTATTTT,CASSGTRTGDMHYF
-,TRBV28,-,15,TRBJ2-3,TGTGCCTGCCTCGGCGGGGTAATTAGCACAGATACTCAGTATTTT,CACLGGVISTDTQYF
-,TRBV7-9,-,13,TRBJ1-1,TGTGCCGGCAGCCGGGATAGAACCCTTGGGGCTTTCTTT,CAGSRDRTLGAFF
-,TRBV29-1,-,13,TRBJ2-3,TGTAGCGTCACTAACGGTAGCACAGAAGCGCAGTATTTT,CSVTNGSTEAQYF
-,TRBV11-3,-,14,TRBJ2-7,TGTGCCAGCATCCTCCGACTAAACTCCTACGAGCAGTACTTC,CASILRLNSYEQYF
-,TRBV29-1,TRBD1,15,TRBJ2-5,TGCATCGTTGAAGGTTCAACAGGGGAAGGAGAGACCCAGTACTTC,CIVEGSTGEGETQYF
-,TRBV7-9,TRBD1,15,TRBJ2-7,TGTGCCAGCAGCTCCGACAGGGTGAGCTCCTACAAGCAGTACTTC,CASSSDRVSSYKQYF
-,TRBV11-1,-,16,TRBJ1-4,TGTGCCAGCAGCCAAGGGGCACCCGCAACTAATGAAAAACCGTTTTTT,CASSQGAPATNEKPFF
many,TRBV5-5,TRBD2,17,TRBJ2-1,TGTGCCAGCAGCTTGGTGCTAGCGGGAGACGGATACAATGAGCAGTTCTTC,CASSLVLAGDGYNEQFF
-,TRBV11-2,TRBD1,15,TRBJ2-7,TGTGCCAACAGCGCGAGTGGGACAGTAAGCTACGAGCAGTGCTTC,CANSASGTVSYEQCF
-,TRBV5-4,-,14,TRBJ1-1,TGTGCCAGCAGCTTTTGGGGGAATTCGGCTGAAGCTTTCTTT,CASSFWGNSAEAFF
many,TRBV29-1,-,14,TRBJ2-7,TGCAGCGTTACGATGACAGGCCAGACCTACGAGCAGTACTTC,CSVTMTGQTYEQYF